This T cell receptor beta chain stems from a study of blood T cell repertoires in COVID-19. Sequencing used immunoSEQ multiplex PCR; TCRdb keeps in-frame clones, though not all of them. The sample has roughly 410,000 clones; around 87% are singletons. V lost 7 bases and J lost 11, with 20 bases in between. The CDR3 covers 13 residues. The germline CDR1 and CDR2 sequences are ENHRY and SYGVKD. The sequence came from a woman aged 60-75 years with COVID-19, enrolled during active disease. Material: peripheral blood. The chain couples TRBV10-3 to TRBJ1-1, with D perhaps matching TRBD1 (5 bases). DNA of the CDR3: TGTGCCATCAAGGCGGGGCCCGGGGATGGGGCTTTCTTT. Protein sequence: CAIKAGPGDGAFF.